The sequence of this T cell receptor beta chain was determined in a study of human T cells and chemical hapten exposure. Study-wide context: Mainly, slight library volume differences in the pool made TCR yields vary.

In this sample, this clonotype turned up a few times. Its matching antigen is unknown. Findings and caveats of the study: TCRs above 1 in 1000 frequency stayed constant with DPC sensitization.

This CDR3 comprises 18 residues. In germline, CDR1 is KGHSH, CDR2 LQKENI. Trimming cost V 5 bases and J 0 bases, with 19 bases left between them. Unique molecular identifiers were attached to individual cDNA molecules during library preparation. TCRdb re-derived calls from the RACE reads in MiXCR, one entry per CDR3 protein. The repertoire includes 75,000 to 80,000 distinct CDR3 sequences, about 9.2% of them detected once, and about 1.7% sits in the top ten. The sample's time point: healthy volunteer bleed at 6 weeks. Total RNA extraction was carried out from unfractionated whole blood. This chain uses TRBV18 with TRBJ2-2, with D possibly being TRBD2 (6 bases). The source material was whole blood. This clonotype originated in a female donor in good health. Some clones in this sample may be carry-over from other donors' samples. CDR3 residues: CASSARDGRYTNTGELFF. The CDR3 DNA sequence: TGTGCCAGCTCAGCGCGGGACGGAAGATATACGAACACCGGGGAGCTGTTTTTT.